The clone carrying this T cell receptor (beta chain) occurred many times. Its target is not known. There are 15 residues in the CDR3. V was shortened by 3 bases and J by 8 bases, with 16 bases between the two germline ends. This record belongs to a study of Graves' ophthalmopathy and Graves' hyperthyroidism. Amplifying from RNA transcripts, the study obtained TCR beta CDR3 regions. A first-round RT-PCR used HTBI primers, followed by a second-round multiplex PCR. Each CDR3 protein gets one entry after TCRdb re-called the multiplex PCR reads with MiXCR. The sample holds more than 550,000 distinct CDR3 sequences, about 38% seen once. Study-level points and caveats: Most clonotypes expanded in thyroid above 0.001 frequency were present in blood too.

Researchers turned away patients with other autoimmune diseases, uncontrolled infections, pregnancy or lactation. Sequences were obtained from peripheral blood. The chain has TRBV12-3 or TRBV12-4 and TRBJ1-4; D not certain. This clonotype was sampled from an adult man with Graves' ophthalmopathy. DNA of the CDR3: TGTGCCAGCAGTTTCCCCGGTGGGGAGGGAGAAAAACTGTTTTTT. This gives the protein CASSFPGGEGEKLFF.